The clone carrying this T cell receptor beta chain was detected a few times. The sample belongs to a study of early T cells in non-severe SARS-CoV-2 infection. Germline values: CDR1 SGHRS, CDR2 YFSETQ. V was shortened by 0 bases and J by 10 bases, with 11 bases between the two germline ends. This CDR3 has 14 amino acids. Unique molecular identifiers were added to individual cDNA molecules. TCRdb ran MiXCR on the 5' RACE reads and lists one entry per CDR3 protein. The profile covers approximately 76,000 distinct CDR3 sequences, with approximately 10% appearing a single time and about 4.8% taken by the ten largest.

Sequenced sample: whole blood. The chain employs TRBV5-1 and TRBJ1-6; no clear D gene. The source is an adult who was a healthcare worker with PCR-confirmed SARS-CoV-2 infection or an uninfected control (not recorded which). CDR3 loop: CASSLGAADSPLHF. CDR3 sequence (DNA): TGCGCCAGCAGCTTGGGGGCAGCGGACTCACCCCTCCACTTT.